These 10 T cell receptor beta chains came from one sample sequenced in a study of graft-versus-host responses after intestinal transplantation. The data were produced by immunoSEQ multiplex PCR, yet TCRdb's version contains in-frame clones alone and is incomplete. The profile shows some 130,000 clones, about 93% of them singletons. For these receptors, no antigen is known. The sample was unstimulated CD4+ T cells sorted from spleen or lymph node cells, taken before intestinal transplant. These TCRs come from a human donor who received an intestinal transplant.

The chain recombines TRBV27 with TRBJ2-3, with D perhaps TRBD2 (6 bases). Germline V CDR1 and CDR2: MNHEY, SMNVEV (reference sequence). Trimming removed 2 bases at V and 5 bases at J, with 20 bases between. The CDR3 is 17 amino acids. This chain's CDR3 is CASSLGRDSRGGDTQYF. CDR3 DNA sequence: TGTGCCAGCAGTTTAGGGCGGGACTCAAGGGGCGGAGATACGCAGTATTTT.

V usage is TRBV5-1 and J usage is TRBJ2-7; D unclear. V was trimmed by 2 bases and J by 5 bases, leaving 14 bases between them. The CDR3 contains 14 residues. Germline CDR1 and CDR2: SGHRS and YFSETQ. CDR3 sequence: CASSLNPGPNEQYF. CDR3 nucleotides: TGCGCCAGCAGCTTAAACCCCGGCCCAAACGAGCAGTACTTC.

The chain links TRBV19 to TRBJ2-7, with 8 bases that match TRBD2. Losses at the gene ends were 5 bases for V and 6 bases for J; bases not matched to a gene: 9. CDR3 length: 14 residues. CDR1 is LNHDA and CDR2 is SQIVND in the germline V gene (reference sequence). CDR3 DNA: TGTGCCAGTAGTCCCCGGACTAGCTTGGCCGAGCAGTACTTC. The encoded protein is CASSPRTSLAEQYF.

V is TRBV7-3 and J is TRBJ2-1; the D gene is possibly TRBD2 (5 bases). The CDR3 covers 15 residues. With 5 bases removed from V and 2 bases from J, the gap between germline ends came to 13 bases. Germline V gene sequence: CDR1 SGHTA, CDR2 FQGTGA. The CDR3 coding sequence is TGTGCCAGCAGCCGAATGGCTAGCACCTACAATGAGCAGTTCTTC. This sequence encodes CASSRMASTYNEQFF. Together with reference TRBV7-3 and TRBJ2-1, the CDR3 gives the full variable domain: GAGVSQTPSNKVTEKGKYVELRCDPISGHTALYWYRQSLGQGPEFLIYFQGTGAADDSGLPNDRFFAVRPEGSVSTLKIQRTERGDSAVYLCASSRMASTYNEQFFGPGTRLTVL.

V is TRBV11-2 and J is TRBJ1-2, with a tentative D call TRBD1 (6 bases). Germline V gene data show CDR1 as SGHAT and CDR2 as FQNNGV. The length of the CDR3 is 16 residues. The V gene lost 1 base and the J gene lost 1 base, with 13 bases spanning the gap. The CDR3 sequence: CASSLAGTGFNYGYTF. DNA of the CDR3: TGTGCCAGCAGCTTAGCAGGAACAGGGTTTAACTATGGCTACACCTTC.

This chain's CDR3 is CSARSQTEAFF. The CDR3 coding sequence is TGCAGTGCTAGATCCCAGACTGAAGCTTTCTTT. The chain is built from TRBV20-1 and TRBJ1-1; D not resolved. CDR1 is DFQATT, CDR2 SNEGSKA, per germline (reference sequence). The V end lost 2 bases, the J end lost 5 bases, and 6 bases lay between the germline ends. The CDR3 has 11 residues.

CDR3 in amino acids: CASRRTSGRVLSYNEQFF. In DNA, the CDR3 is TGTGCCAGTAGACGGACTAGCGGGAGGGTACTATCCTACAATGAGCAGTTCTTC. The chain combines TRBV19 with TRBJ2-1; 15 positions agree with TRBD2. V shed 6 bases, J shed 1 base, and the junction held 7 bases outside the gene matches. The CDR3 contains 18 residues. Germline CDR1 is LNHDA and CDR2 is SQIVND (reference sequence).

The genes are TRBV30 and TRBJ2-5, with TRBD2 identical over 7 bases. CDR3 size: 17 residues. CDR1 and CDR2 (germline): GTSNPN, SVGIG (reference sequence). The CDR3 sequence: CASRGDSGWGGRETQYF. As DNA, the CDR3 is TGTGCTTCGAGAGGGGATAGCGGCTGGGGGGGTCGGGAGACCCAGTACTTC.

This clone occurred once. The V call is TRBV9, the J call TRBJ2-3, with 7 nucleotides matching TRBD2. This CDR3 spans 15 amino acids. J lost 2 bases, V lost 0 bases, and 3 bases had no gene match. CDR1 SGDLS and CDR2 YYNGEE come from the germline V gene. CDR3 residues: CASSVASGATDTQYF. CDR3 DNA sequence: TGTGCCAGCAGCGTAGCTAGCGGAGCCACAGATACGCAGTATTTT.

The V call is TRBV10-1, the J call TRBJ2-7; D is possibly TRBD1 (6 bases). The CDR3 sequence is 15 residues long. V was cut by 3 bases and J by 5 bases, with 17 bases left in between. The germline CDR1 and CDR2 sequences are WNHNN and SYGVQD (reference sequence). The CDR3 sequence: CASSESPGTLNEQYF. The CDR3 DNA reads TGCGCCAGCAGTGAATCCCCCGGGACACTCAACGAGCAGTACTTC.